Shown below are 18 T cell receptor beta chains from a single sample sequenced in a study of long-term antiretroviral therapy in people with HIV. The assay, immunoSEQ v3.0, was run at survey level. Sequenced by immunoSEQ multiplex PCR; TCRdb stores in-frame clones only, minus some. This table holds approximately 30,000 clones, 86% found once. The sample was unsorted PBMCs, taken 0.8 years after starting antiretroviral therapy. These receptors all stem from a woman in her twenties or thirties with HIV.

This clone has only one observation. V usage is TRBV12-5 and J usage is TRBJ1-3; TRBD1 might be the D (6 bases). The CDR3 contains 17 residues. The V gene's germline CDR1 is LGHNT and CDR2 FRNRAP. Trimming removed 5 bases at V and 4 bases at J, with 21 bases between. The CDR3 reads CASGDRRSVETGNTIYF. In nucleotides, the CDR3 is TGTGCTAGTGGTGACAGGAGATCAGTGGAAACGGGAAACACCATATATTTT.

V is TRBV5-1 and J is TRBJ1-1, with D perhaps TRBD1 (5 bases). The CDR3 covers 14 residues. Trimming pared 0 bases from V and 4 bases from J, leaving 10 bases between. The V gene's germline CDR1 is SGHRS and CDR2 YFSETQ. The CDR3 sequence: CASSLALGGTEAFF. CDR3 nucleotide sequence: TGCGCCAGCAGCTTGGCTCTCGGGGGCACTGAAGCTTTCTTT.

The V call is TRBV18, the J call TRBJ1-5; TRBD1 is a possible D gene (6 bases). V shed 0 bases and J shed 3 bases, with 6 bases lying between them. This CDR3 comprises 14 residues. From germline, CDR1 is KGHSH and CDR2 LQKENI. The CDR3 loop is CASSPPGANQPQHF. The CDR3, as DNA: TGTGCCAGCTCACCACCGGGGGCCAATCAGCCCCAGCATTTT.

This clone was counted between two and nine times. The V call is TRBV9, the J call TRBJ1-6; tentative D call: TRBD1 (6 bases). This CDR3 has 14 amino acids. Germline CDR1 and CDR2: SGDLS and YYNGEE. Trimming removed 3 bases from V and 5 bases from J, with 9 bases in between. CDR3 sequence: CASSEQGDNSPLHF. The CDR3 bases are TGTGCCAGCAGCGAACAGGGTGATAATTCACCCCTCCACTTT.

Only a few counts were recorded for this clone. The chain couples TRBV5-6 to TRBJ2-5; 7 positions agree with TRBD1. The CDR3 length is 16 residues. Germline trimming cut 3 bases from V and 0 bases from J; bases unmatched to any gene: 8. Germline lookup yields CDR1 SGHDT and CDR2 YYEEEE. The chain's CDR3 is CASSSPTGKYQETQYF. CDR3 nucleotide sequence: TGTGCCAGCAGCTCCCCGACAGGGAAGTACCAAGAGACCCAGTACTTC.

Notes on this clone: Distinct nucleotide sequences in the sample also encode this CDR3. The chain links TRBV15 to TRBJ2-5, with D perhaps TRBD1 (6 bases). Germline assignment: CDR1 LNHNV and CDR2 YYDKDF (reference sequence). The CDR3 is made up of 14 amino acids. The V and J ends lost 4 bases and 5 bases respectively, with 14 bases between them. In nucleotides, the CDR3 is TGTGCCACCAGCATCCGAGGGGGTGGGGAGACCCAGTACTTC. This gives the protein CATSIRGGGETQYF.

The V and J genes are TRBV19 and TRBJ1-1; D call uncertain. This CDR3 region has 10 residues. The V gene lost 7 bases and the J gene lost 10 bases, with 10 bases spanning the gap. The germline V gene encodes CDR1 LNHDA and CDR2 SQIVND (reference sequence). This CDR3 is CASIGVRAFF. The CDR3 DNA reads TGTGCCAGTATTGGAGTACGAGCTTTCTTT.

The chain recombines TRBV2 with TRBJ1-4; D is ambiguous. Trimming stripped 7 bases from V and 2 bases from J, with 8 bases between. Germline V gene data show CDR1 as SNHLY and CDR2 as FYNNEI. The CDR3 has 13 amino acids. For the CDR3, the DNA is TGTGCCAGCATCCTCCGGACTAATGAAAAACTGTTTTTT. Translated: CASILRTNEKLFF. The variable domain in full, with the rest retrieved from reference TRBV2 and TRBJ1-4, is EPEVTQTPSHQVTQMGQEVILRCVPISNHLYFYWYRQILGQKVEFLVSFYNNEISEKSEIFDDQFSVERPDGSNFTLKIRSTKLEDSAMYFCASILRTNEKLFFGSGTQLSVL.

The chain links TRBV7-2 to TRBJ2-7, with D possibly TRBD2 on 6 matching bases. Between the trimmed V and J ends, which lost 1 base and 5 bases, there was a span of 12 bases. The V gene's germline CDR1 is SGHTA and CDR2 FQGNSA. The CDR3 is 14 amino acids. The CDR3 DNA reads TGTGCCAGCAGCTTAGTGGCGGGGCTGCACGAGCAGTACTTC. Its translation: CASSLVAGLHEQYF.

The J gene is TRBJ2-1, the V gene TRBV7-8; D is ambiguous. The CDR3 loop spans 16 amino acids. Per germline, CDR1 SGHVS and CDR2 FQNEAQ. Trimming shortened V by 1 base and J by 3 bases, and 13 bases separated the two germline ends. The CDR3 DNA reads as TGTGCCAGCAGCTTAGGTTCCGAAGGTATCTACAATGAGCAGTTCTTC. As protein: CASSLGSEGIYNEQFF.

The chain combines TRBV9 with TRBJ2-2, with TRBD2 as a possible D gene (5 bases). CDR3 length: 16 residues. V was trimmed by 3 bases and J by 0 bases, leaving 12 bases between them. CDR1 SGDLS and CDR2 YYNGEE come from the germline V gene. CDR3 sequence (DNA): TGTGCCAGCAGCGAAACTAGGTGGGCGAACACCGGGGAGCTGTTTTTT. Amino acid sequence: CASSETRWANTGELFF. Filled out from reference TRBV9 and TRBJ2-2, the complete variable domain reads DSGVTQTPKHLITATGQRVTLRCSPRSGDLSVYWYQQSLDQGLQFLIQYYNGEERAKGNILERFSAQQFPDLHSELNLSSLELGDSALYFCASSETRWANTGELFFGEGSRLTVL.

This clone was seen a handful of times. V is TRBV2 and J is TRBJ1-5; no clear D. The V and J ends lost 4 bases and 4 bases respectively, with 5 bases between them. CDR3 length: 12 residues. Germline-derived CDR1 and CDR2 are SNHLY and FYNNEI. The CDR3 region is CASSVGNQPQHF. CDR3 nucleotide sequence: TGTGCCAGCAGTGTCGGAAATCAGCCCCAGCATTTT.

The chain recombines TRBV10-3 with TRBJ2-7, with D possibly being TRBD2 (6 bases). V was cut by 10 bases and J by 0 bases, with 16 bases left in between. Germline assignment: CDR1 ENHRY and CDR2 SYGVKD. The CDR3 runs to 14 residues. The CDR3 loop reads CATASGGSSYEQYV. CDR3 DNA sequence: TGTGCCACAGCGTCCGGAGGGAGCTCCTACGAGCAGTACGTC.

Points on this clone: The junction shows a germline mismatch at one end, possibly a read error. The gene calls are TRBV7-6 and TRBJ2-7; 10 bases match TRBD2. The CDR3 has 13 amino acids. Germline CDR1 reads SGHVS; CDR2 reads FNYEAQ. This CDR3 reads CASSLAGASEQYF. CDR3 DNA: TGTGCCAGCAGCCTAGCGGGGGCCTCCGAGCAGTACTTC.

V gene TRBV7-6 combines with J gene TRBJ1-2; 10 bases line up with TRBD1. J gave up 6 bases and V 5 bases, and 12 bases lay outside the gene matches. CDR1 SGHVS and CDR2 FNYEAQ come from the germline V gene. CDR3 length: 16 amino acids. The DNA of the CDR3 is TGTGCCAGCAGCGTCACGCCGGGACAGGGGTCGGATGGCTACACCTTC. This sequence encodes CASSVTPGQGSDGYTF.

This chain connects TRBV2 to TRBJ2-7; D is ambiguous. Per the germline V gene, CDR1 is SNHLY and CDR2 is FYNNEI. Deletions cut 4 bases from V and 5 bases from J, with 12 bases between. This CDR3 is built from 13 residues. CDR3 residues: CASSVRTADEQYV. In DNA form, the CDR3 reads TGTGCCAGCAGTGTAAGGACCGCTGACGAGCAGTACGTC.

The CDR3 nucleotides are TGTGCCAGCAGTCCTCAGGGAGGGGGGACGAATGAAAAACTGTTTTTT. Protein sequence: CASSPQGGGTNEKLFF. The chain joins TRBV28 to TRBJ1-4, with D possibly being TRBD1 (6 bases). The V gene's germline CDR1 is MDHEN and CDR2 SYDVKM. The CDR3 contains 16 residues. V lost 5 bases to trimming and J lost 5 bases, with 18 bases between them.

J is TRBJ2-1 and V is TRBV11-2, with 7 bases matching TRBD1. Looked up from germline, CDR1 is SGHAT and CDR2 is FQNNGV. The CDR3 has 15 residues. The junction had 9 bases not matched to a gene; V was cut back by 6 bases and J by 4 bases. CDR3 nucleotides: TGTGCCAGCAGATCCGTAGGGGGCCCATACAATGAGCAGTTCTTC. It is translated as CASRSVGGPYNEQFF.